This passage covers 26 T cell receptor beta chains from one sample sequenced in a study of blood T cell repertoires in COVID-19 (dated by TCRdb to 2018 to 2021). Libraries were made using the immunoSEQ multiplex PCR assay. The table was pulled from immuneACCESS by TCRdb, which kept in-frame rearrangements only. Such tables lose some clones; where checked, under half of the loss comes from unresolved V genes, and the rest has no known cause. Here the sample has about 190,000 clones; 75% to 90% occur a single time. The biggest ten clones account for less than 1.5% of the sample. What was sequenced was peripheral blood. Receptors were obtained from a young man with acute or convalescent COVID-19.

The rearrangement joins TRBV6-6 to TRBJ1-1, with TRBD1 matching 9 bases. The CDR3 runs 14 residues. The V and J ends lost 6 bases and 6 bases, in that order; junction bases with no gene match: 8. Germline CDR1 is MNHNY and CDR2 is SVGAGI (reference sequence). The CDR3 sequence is CASRIPQGAAEAFF. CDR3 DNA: TGTGCCAGCAGAATCCCACAGGGGGCTGCTGAAGCTTTCTTT.

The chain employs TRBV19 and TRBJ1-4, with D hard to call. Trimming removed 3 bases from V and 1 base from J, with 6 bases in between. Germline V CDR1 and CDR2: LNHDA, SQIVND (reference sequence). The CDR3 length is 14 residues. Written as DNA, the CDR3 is TGTGCCAGTAGTATCACTCTAACTAATGAAAAACTGTTTTTT. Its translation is CASSITLTNEKLFF.

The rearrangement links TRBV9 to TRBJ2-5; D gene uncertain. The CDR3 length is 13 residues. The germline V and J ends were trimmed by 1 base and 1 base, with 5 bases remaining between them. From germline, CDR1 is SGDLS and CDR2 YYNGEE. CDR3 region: CASSVSSQETQYF. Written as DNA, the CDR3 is TGTGCCAGCAGCGTAAGCTCCCAAGAGACCCAGTACTTC. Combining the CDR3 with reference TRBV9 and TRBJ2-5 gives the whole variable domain DSGVTQTPKHLITATGQRVTLRCSPRSGDLSVYWYQQSLDQGLQFLIQYYNGEERAKGNILERFSAQQFPDLHSELNLSSLELGDSALYFCASSVSSQETQYFGPGTRLLVL.

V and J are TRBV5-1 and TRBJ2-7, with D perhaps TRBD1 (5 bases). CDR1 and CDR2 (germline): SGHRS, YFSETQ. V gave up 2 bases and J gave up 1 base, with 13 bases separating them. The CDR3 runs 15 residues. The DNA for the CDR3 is TGCGCCAGCAGCTTCCTTACAGGATATTCCTACGAGCAGTACTTC. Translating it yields CASSFLTGYSYEQYF.

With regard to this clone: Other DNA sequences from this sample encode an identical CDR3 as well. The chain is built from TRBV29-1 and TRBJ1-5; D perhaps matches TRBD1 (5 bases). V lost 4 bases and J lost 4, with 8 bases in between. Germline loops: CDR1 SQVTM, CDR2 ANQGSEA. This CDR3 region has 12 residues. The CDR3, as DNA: TGCAGCGTTGGACAGAGAAATCAGCCCCAGCATTTT. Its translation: CSVGQRNQPQHF.

The CDR3 here is CASRVAGTYQPQHF. CDR3 sequence (DNA): TGTGCCAGTAGGGTAGCCGGGACATATCAGCCCCAGCATTTT. The gene calls are TRBV19 and TRBJ1-5; a possible D gene is TRBD1 (6 bases). Germline-derived CDR1 and CDR2 are LNHDA and SQIVND (reference sequence). With 6 bases removed from V and 5 bases from J, the gap between germline ends came to 14 bases. The CDR3 consists of 14 residues. Based on the CDR3 plus reference TRBV19 and TRBJ1-5, the full variable domain is DGGITQSPKYLFRKEGQNVTLSCEQNLNHDAMYWYRQDPGQGLRLIYYSQIVNDFQKGDIAEGYSVSREKKESFPLTVTSAQKNPTAFYLCASRVAGTYQPQHFGDGTRLSIL.

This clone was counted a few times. CDR3 sequence (DNA): TGTGCCAGTACCAGGGACAATCAGCCCCAGCATTTT. Its translation: CASTRDNQPQHF. The genes are TRBV19 and TRBJ1-5; possibly TRBD1 for D (5 bases). The CDR3 loop spans 12 amino acids. Germline V CDR1 and CDR2: LNHDA, SQIVND (reference sequence). V gave up 7 bases and J gave up 3 bases, with 7 bases separating them.

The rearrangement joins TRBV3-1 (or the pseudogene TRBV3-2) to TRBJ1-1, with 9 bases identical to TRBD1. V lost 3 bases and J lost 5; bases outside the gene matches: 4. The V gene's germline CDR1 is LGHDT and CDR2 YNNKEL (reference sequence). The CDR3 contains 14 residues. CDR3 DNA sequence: TGTGCCAGCAGCCATAATGACAGGGGGACTGAAGCTTTCTTT. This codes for CASSHNDRGTEAFF.

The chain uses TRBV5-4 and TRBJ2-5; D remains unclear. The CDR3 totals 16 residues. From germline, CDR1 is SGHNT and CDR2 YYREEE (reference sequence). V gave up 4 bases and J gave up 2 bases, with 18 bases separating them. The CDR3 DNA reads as TGTGCCAGCAGCCCAATTCTTTCCGCCAGTCAAGAGACCCAGTACTTC. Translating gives CASSPILSASQETQYF. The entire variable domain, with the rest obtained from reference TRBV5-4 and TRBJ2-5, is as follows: ETGVTQSPTHLIKTRGQQVTLRCSSQSGHNTVSWYQQALGQGPQFIFQYYREEENGRGNFPPRFSGLQFPNYSSELNVNALELDDSALYLCASSPILSASQETQYFGPGTRLLVL.

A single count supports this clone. This CDR3 is CATGGPYEQYF. The CDR3 bases are TGTGCCACCGGAGGCCCCTACGAGCAGTACTTC. This chain joins TRBV27 and TRBJ2-7; D perhaps matches TRBD2 (5 bases). The CDR3 length is 11 residues. The germline gives CDR1 MNHEY, CDR2 SMNVEV (reference sequence). Trimming stripped 10 bases from V and 2 bases from J, with 9 bases between.

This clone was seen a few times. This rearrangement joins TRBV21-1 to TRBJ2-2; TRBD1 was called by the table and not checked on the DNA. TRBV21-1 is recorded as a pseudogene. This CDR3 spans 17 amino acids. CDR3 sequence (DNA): TGTGCCAGCAGCCACTCAATAGATATCCCAAGGGGCGGGGAGCTGTTTTTT. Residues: CASSHSIDIPRGGELFF.

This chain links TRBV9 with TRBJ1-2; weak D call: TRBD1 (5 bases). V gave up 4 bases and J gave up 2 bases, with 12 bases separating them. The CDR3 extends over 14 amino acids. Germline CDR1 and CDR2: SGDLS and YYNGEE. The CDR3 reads CASSLDISNYGYTF. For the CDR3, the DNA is TGTGCCAGCAGCTTGGACATCTCCAACTATGGCTACACCTTC.

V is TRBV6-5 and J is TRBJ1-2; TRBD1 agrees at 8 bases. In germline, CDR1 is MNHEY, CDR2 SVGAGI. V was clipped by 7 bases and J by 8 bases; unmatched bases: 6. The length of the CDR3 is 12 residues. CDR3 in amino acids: CASTGQVGGYTF. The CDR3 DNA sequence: TGTGCCAGCACGGGACAGGTAGGAGGCTACACCTTC.

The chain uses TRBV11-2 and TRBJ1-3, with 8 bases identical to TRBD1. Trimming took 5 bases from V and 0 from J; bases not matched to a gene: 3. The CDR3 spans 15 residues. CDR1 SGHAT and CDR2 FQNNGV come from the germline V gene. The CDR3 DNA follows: TGTGCCAGCAGCCGAACAGGGGGCTCTGGAAACACCATATATTTT. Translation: CASSRTGGSGNTIYF.

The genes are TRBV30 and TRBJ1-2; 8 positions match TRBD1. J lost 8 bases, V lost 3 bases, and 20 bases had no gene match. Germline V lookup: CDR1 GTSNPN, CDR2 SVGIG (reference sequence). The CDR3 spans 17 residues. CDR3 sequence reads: CAWSPLTGALTLRGYTF. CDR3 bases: TGTGCCTGGAGCCCCCTGACAGGGGCTCTCACCCTAAGGGGCTACACCTTC.

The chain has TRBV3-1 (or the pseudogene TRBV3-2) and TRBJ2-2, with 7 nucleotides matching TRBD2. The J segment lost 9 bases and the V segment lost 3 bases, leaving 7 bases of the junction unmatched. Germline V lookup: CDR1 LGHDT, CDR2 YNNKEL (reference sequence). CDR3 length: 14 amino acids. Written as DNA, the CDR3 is TGTGCCAGCAGCCACTCCGCGGGGGTAAGGGAGCTGTTTTTT. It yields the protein CASSHSAGVRELFF.

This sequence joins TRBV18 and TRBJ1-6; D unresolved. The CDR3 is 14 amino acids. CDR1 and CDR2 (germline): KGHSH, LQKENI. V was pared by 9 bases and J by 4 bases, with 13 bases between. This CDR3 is CASGPFRYNSPLHF. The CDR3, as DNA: TGTGCCAGTGGGCCATTTCGTTATAATTCACCCCTCCACTTT.

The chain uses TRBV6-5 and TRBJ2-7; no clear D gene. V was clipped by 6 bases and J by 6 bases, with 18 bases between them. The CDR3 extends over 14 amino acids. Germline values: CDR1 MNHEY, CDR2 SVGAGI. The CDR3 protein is CASRRRALGPEQYF. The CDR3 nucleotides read TGTGCCAGCAGGCGTCGCGCGCTCGGTCCCGAGCAGTACTTC.

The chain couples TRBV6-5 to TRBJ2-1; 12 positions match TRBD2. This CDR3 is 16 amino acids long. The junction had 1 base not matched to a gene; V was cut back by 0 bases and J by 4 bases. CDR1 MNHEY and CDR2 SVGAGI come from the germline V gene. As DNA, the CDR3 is TGTGCCAGCAGTTACTCCGGACTAGCGGGATACAATGAGCAGTTCTTC. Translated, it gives CASSYSGLAGYNEQFF.

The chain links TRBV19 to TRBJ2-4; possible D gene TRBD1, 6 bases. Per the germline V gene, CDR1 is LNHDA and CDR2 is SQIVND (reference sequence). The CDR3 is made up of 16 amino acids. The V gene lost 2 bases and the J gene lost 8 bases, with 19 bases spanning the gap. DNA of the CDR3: TGTGCCAGTAGTATACCGGGACACCCGGCCGAGGACATTCAGTACTTC. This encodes CASSIPGHPAEDIQYF. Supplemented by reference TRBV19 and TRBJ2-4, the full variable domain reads DGGITQSPKYLFRKEGQNVTLSCEQNLNHDAMYWYRQDPGQGLRLIYYSQIVNDFQKGDIAEGYSVSREKKESFPLTVTSAQKNPTAFYLCASSIPGHPAEDIQYFGAGTRLSVL.

CDR3 amino acids: CASSLGAGQGASTEAFF. DNA for the CDR3: TGTGCCAGCAGCTTAGGGGCGGGACAGGGGGCTAGCACTGAAGCTTTCTTT. The J gene is TRBJ1-1, the V gene TRBV7-9; TRBD1 matches 12 bases. Germline CDR1 is SEHNR and CDR2 is FQNEAQ (reference sequence). This CDR3 has 17 amino acids. Germline trimming cut 1 base from V and 4 bases from J; bases unmatched to any gene: 7.

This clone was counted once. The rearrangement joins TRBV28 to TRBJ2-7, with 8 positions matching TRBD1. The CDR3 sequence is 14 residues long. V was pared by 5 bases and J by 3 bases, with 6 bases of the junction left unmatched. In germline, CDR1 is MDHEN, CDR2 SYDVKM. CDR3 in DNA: TGTGCCAGCAGTGTGGGACAGGAAGTCTACGAGCAGTACTTC. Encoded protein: CASSVGQEVYEQYF.

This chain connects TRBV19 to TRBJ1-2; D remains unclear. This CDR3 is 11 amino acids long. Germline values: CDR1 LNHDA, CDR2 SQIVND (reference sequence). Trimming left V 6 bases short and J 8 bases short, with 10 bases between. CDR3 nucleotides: TGTGCCAGTAGAATCGAGGAGGGCTACACCTTC. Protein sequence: CASRIEEGYTF.

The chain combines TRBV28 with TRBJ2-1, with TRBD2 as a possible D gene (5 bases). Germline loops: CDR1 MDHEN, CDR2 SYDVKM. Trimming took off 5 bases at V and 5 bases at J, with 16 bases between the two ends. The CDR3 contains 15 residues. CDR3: CASSPYPTSNNEQFF. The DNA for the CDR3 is TGTGCCAGCAGTCCCTACCCTACTAGTAACAATGAGCAGTTCTTC.

CDR3: CASSIDRRQTTEQYF. The CDR3, as DNA: TGTGCCAGTAGTATAGATCGTCGGCAGACTACCGAGCAGTACTTC. This chain connects TRBV19 to TRBJ2-7; a weak D match, TRBD2 (5 bases). The CDR3 has 15 amino acids. The V and J ends lost 0 bases and 6 bases respectively, with 15 bases between them. CDR1 is LNHDA, CDR2 SQIVND, per germline (reference sequence).

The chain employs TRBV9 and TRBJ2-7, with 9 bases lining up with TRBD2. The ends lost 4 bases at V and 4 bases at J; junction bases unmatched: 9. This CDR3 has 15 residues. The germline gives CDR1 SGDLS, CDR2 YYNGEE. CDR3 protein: CASSPPGTSFYEQYF. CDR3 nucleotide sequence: TGTGCCAGCAGCCCCCCCGGGACTAGCTTTTACGAGCAGTACTTC.